This record looks at one T cell receptor (beta chain) sequence and its context. This sample is drawn from a study of blood T cell repertoires in COVID-19. Study background: COVID-19 samples collected from the United States, Italy and Spain covered acute and convalescent phases. PBMCs, B-cell-depleted T cells, or T cells provided the cDNA or gDNA that made up the material.

This CDR3 spans 18 amino acids. J was trimmed by 3 bases and V by 2 bases; bases with no gene match: 6. Per the germline V gene, CDR1 is SGDLS and CDR2 is YYNGEE. As originally analysed: How many nucleated cells were present was estimated from reference gene primer amplification. Libraries were prepared by immunoSEQ multiplex PCR; TCRdb keeps only in-frame clonotypes and omits some of them. V and J calls and clone size come straight from that table; D and trimming were deduced from the DNA. The table records around 100,000 clones, about 88% of them present only once. Material: peripheral blood. The TCR was taken from an older woman who had recovered from COVID-19. The J gene is TRBJ2-3, the V gene TRBV9; 16 bases are shared with TRBD2. CDR3: CASSVGGLAGGPTDTQYF. CDR3 in DNA: TGTGCCAGCAGCGTGGGGGGACTAGCGGGAGGGCCGACAGATACGCAGTATTTT.